The present T cell receptor (beta chain) was sequenced within a study of T cell responses to AZD1222 COVID-19 vaccine. Whole-study results and caveats: No repertoire was sampled before or during the peak T cell response, only after it. Unmutated variant regions are reportedly targeted by nearly half of spike-specific TCRs.

Germline-derived CDR1 and CDR2 are WNHNN and SYGVQD (reference sequence). V gave up 6 bases and J gave up 6 bases; unmatched junction bases: 7. This CDR3 has 14 amino acids. A word on this clone: As yet, its antigen is unknown.

Some clones are missing from TCRdb's copy, which holds only in-frame ones; the method was immunoSEQ multiplex PCR. Here the sample spans approximately 70,000 clones, roughly 80% being singletons. The sequence came from an adult who received the AZD1222 COVID-19 vaccine. V and J are TRBV10-1 and TRBJ2-7; 11 nucleotides match TRBD1. The sequences come from peripheral blood, collected 28 days after the second AZD1222 dose. The CDR3 region is CASRAGTGGCEQYF. The CDR3 DNA sequence: TGCGCCAGCAGAGCAGGGACAGGGGGGTGCGAGCAGTACTTC.